This T cell receptor beta chain was identified during a study of blood T cell repertoires in COVID-19. This clone was detected ten times or more. Produced via immunoSEQ multiplex PCR; TCRdb's table is partial and in-frame only. The table has around 170,000 clones, about 74% seen once. The CDR3 spans 16 residues. The ends lost 0 bases at V and 2 bases at J; junction bases unmatched: 5. Germline values: CDR1 SGHDN, CDR2 FVKESK. The sequenced sample consisted of peripheral blood. The sequence was collected from a woman of 80 years or more with acute or convalescent COVID-19. This rearrangement joins TRBV14 to TRBJ2-7, with 9 bases lining up with TRBD2. The CDR3 here is CASSQDGASGTYEQYF. The CDR3 DNA reads as TGTGCCAGCAGCCAAGATGGAGCTAGCGGGACCTACGAGCAGTACTTC.